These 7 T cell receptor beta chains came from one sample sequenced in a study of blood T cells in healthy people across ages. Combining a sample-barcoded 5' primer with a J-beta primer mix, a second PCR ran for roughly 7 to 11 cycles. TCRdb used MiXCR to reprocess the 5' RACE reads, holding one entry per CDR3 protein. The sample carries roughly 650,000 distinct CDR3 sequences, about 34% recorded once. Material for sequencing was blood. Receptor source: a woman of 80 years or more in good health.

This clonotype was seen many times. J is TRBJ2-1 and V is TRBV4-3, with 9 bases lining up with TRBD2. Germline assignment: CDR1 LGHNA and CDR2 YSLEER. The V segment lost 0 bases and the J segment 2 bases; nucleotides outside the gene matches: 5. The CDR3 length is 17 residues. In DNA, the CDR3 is TGCGCCAGCAGCCAAGATTGGAGGACTAGCGCCTACAATGAGCAGTTCTTC. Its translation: CASSQDWRTSAYNEQFF.

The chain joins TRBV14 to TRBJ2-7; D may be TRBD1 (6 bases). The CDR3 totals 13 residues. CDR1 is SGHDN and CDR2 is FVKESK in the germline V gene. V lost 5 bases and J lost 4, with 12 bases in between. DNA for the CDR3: TGTGCCAGCAGCACCAACAGGGAATACGAGCAGTACTTC. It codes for CASSTNREYEQYF.

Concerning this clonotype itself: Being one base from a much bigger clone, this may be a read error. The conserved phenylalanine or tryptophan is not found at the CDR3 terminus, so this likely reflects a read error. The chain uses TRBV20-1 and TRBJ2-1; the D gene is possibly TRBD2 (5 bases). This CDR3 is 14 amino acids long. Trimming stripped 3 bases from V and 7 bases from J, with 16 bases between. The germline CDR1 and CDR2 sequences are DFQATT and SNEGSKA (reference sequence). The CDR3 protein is CSASVSGSLNEQFC. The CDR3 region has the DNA TGCAGTGCTAGTGTGTCGGGGAGTCTAAATGAGCAGTTCTGC.

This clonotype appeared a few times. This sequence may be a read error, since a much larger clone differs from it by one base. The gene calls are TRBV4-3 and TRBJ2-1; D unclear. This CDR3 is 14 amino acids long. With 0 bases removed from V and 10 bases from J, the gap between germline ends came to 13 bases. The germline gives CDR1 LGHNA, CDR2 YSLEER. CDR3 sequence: CASSQERQSYEQFF. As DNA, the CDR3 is TGCGCCAGCAGCCAAGAACGGCAGTCCTACGAGCAGTTCTTC.

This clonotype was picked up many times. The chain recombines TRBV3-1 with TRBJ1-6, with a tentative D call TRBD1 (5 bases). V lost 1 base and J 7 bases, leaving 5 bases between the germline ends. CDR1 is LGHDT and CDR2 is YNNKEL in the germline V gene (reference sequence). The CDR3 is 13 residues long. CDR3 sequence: CASSQGQNSPLHF. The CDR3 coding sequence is TGTGCCAGCAGCCAAGGACAGAATTCACCCCTCCACTTT.

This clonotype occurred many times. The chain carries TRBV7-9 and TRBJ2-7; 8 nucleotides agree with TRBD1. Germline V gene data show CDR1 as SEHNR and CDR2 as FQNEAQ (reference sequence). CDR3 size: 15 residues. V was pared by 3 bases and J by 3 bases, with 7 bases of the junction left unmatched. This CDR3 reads CASSLAGQGGYEQYF. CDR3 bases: TGTGCCAGCAGCTTGGCTGGACAGGGAGGCTACGAGCAGTACTTC.

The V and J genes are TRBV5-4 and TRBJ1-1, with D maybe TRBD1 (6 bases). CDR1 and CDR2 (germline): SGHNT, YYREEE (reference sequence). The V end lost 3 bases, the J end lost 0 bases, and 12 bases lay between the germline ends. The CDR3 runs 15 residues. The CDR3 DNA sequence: TGTGCCAGCAGCTCCGTAACAGGGATGAACACTGAAGCTTTCTTT. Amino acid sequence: CASSSVTGMNTEAFF.